The 19 T cell receptor beta chains reported below all come from one sample, sequenced in a study of T cells in Graves' hyperthyroidism and ophthalmopathy. Amplified TCR beta CDR3 regions derived from RNA transcripts. The HTBI primer set drove a first-round RT-PCR of the TCR CDR3. A single record per CDR3 protein comes from TCRdb applying MiXCR to the multiplex PCR reads. The sample records about 660,000 distinct CDR3 sequences, just under 45% being singletons. Sequences were obtained from peripheral blood or thyroid tissue (not recorded which). The receptors come from an adult man with Graves' disease, either hyperthyroidism or ophthalmopathy (not recorded which).

This clonotype was seen repeatedly, ten times or more. The chain recombines TRBV25-1 with TRBJ2-7; 7 bases are a match to TRBD1. The CDR3 extends over 15 amino acids. CDR1 and CDR2 (germline): MGHDK, SYGVNS. J was trimmed by 5 bases and V by 5 bases; bases with no gene match: 12. The CDR3 DNA is TGTGCCAGCAGTACCTCAGGGGGTAACGGGAACGAGCAGTACTTC. Its protein product is CASSTSGGNGNEQYF.

V and J are TRBV15 and TRBJ2-5, with D possibly matching TRBD1 (5 bases). This CDR3 comprises 14 residues. V shed 1 base and J shed 2 bases, with 8 bases lying between them. The V gene's germline CDR1 is LNHNV and CDR2 YYDKDF (reference sequence). The CDR3 region is CATSRGQTQETQYF. The CDR3 DNA sequence: TGTGCCACCAGCAGAGGACAGACACAAGAGACCCAGTACTTC. Full variable domain (missing parts from reference TRBV15 and TRBJ2-5): DAMVIQNPRYQVTQFGKPVTLSCSQTLNHNVMYWYQQKSSQAPKLLFHYYDKDFNNEADTPDNFQSRRPNTSFCFLDIRSPGLGDTAMYLCATSRGQTQETQYFGPGTRLLVL.

The chain links TRBV12-5 to TRBJ1-2; D is undetermined. Trimming removed 4 bases at V and 5 bases at J, with 8 bases between. CDR3 size: 12 residues. The germline gives CDR1 LGHNT, CDR2 FRNRAP. Written as DNA, the CDR3 is TGTGCTAGTGGTTCGGGATCTTATGGCTACACCTTC. This sequence encodes CASGSGSYGYTF.

A word on this clonotype: A clone one base away is much larger, so this may be a read error. CDR3 in DNA: TGTTCCAGCAGCTACCGACAGGGGTGGTACGAGCAGTACTTC. It specifies CSSSYRQGWYEQYF. This rearrangement joins TRBV11-1 to TRBJ2-7; 8 nucleotides align to TRBD1. Germline V gene lookup returns CDR1 SGHAT and CDR2 FQDESV (reference sequence). The CDR3 consists of 14 residues.

The chain recombines TRBV19 with TRBJ1-5, with TRBD1 matching over 8 bases. This CDR3 is 15 amino acids long. Trimming removed 3 bases from V and 0 bases from J; junction bases left unmatched: 1. The V gene's germline CDR1 is LNHDA and CDR2 SQIVND (reference sequence). The CDR3 loop is CASSIGTGSNQPQHF. The CDR3 nucleotides read TGTGCCAGTAGTATTGGGACAGGTAGCAATCAGCCCCAGCATTTT.

Only one count was recorded for this clonotype. The chain carries TRBV12-3 or TRBV12-4 and TRBJ1-5; D may be TRBD1 (6 bases). The CDR3 is made up of 14 amino acids. V lost 6 bases and J 5 bases, leaving 14 bases between the germline ends. The CDR3 spells CASRFEGVHQPQHF. Here the CDR3 DNA reads TGTGCCAGCAGATTTGAGGGGGTTCATCAGCCCCAGCATTTT.

Only a few counts were recorded for this clonotype. The rearrangement links TRBV20-1 to TRBJ1-1; tentatively, D is TRBD1 (6 bases). The CDR3 contains 12 residues. The V end lost 2 bases, the J end lost 4 bases, and 8 bases lay between the germline ends. Germline CDR1 and CDR2: DFQATT and SNEGSKA (reference sequence). CDR3 in amino acids: CSARRGSTEAFF. Written as DNA, the CDR3 is TGCAGTGCTAGAAGGGGGTCCACTGAAGCTTTCTTT.

This clonotype was observed a few times. V and J are TRBV20-1 and TRBJ1-4, with 7 positions matching TRBD1. The V gene's germline CDR1 is DFQATT and CDR2 SNEGSKA (reference sequence). V dropped 3 bases and J dropped 8; count of bases not matched to a gene: 15. CDR3 length equals 16 residues. The DNA of the CDR3 is TGCAGTGCTAGCTATGACAGGGTCGTACCTATGGAAAAACTGTTTTTT. This translates into CSASYDRVVPMEKLFF.

There are a few counts of this clonotype. The DNA of the CDR3 is TGTGCCAGCAGTTACCAGCTCCGGACCCTCGACCGGGAAAAACTGTTTTTT. Translation gives CASSYQLRTLDREKLFF. The chain employs TRBV6-6 and TRBJ1-4; D unclear. The V end was cut by 2 bases, the J end by 8 bases, with 21 bases between. Germline values: CDR1 MNHNY, CDR2 SVGAGI (reference sequence). The CDR3 contains 17 residues.

Many counts were recorded for this clonotype. This chain uses TRBV25-1 with TRBJ2-5; TRBD1 matches at 11 bases. V was pared by 2 bases and J by 4 bases, with 3 bases of the junction left unmatched. CDR3 length equals 15 residues. Per germline, CDR1 MGHDK and CDR2 SYGVNS. The CDR3 reads CASSEGQGATETQYF. CDR3 nucleotides: TGTGCCAGCAGTGAAGGACAGGGGGCAACAGAGACCCAGTACTTC.

This chain joins TRBV16 and TRBJ1-2; 8 bases fit TRBD1. V lost 2 bases and J lost 1; bases outside the gene matches: 6. Germline CDR1 and CDR2: KGHSY and FQNENV. This CDR3 contains 16 residues. The CDR3 region has the DNA TGTGCCAGCAGCCAAGTAGGGACAGGAGATAACTATGGCTACACCTTC. Translated: CASSQVGTGDNYGYTF. Variable domain in full (rest from reference TRBV16 and TRBJ1-2): GEEVAQTPKHLVRGEGQKAKLYCAPIKGHSYVFWYQQVLKNEFKFLISFQNENVFDETGMPKERFSAKCLPNSPCSLEIQATKLEDSAVYFCASSQVGTGDNYGYTFGSGTRLTVV.

V and J are TRBV9 and TRBJ1-2; TRBD1 matches 11 bases. V lost 0 bases to trimming and J lost 0 bases; unmatched junction nucleotides: 7. The V gene's germline CDR1 is SGDLS and CDR2 YYNGEE. This CDR3 has 18 residues. CDR3 sequence reads: CASSVGTGGARPNYGYTF. CDR3 DNA sequence: TGTGCCAGCAGCGTAGGGACAGGGGGCGCGCGGCCTAACTATGGCTACACCTTC.

CDR3: CASGGTVYGYTF. The CDR3 DNA reads as TGTGCCAGCGGCGGAACGGTCTATGGCTACACCTTC. V gene TRBV2 combines with J gene TRBJ1-2, with D uncertain. Trimming stripped 8 bases from V and 4 bases from J, with 11 bases between. This CDR3 has 12 residues. The germline V gene encodes CDR1 SNHLY and CDR2 FYNNEI.

The chain recombines TRBV20-1 with TRBJ1-5; 8 bases line up with TRBD1. Germline V gene sequence: CDR1 DFQATT, CDR2 SNEGSKA (reference sequence). The ends lost 6 bases at V and 0 bases at J; junction bases unmatched: 10. The CDR3 has 16 amino acids. In DNA, the CDR3 is TGCAGTGCGCCGACCCCAGGGGGCCTTAGCAATCAGCCCCAGCATTTT. Translating it yields CSAPTPGGLSNQPQHF.

As to this clonotype: One end of the junction is discordant with germline, which a read error may explain. The chain joins TRBV10-3 to TRBJ1-4; D might be TRBD1 (6 bases). CDR1 is ENHRY and CDR2 is SYGVKD in the germline V gene. This CDR3 spans 15 amino acids. The CDR3 DNA is TGTGCCAGCAGTTACTCGTCAAGGGGGAGCGAAAAACTGTTTTTT. Its protein product is CASSYSSRGSEKLFF.

Comments on this clonotype: Possible read error: a much larger clone is one base away. This sequence joins TRBV2 and TRBJ2-7, with TRBD1 as a possible D gene (6 bases). Trimming took off 10 bases at V and 2 bases at J, with 12 bases between the two ends. This CDR3 spans 12 amino acids. The germline gives CDR1 SNHLY, CDR2 FYNNEI. The DNA for the CDR3 is TGTGCCACCAGACAGGCCACCTACGAGCAGTACTTC. Its translation: CATRQATYEQYF.

With regard to this clonotype: An end of the junction does not agree with germline; a read error may underlie this. The genes are TRBV7-7 and TRBJ2-2, with 10 bases matching TRBD1. The germline CDR1 and CDR2 sequences are SSHAT and FNYEAQ (reference sequence). The CDR3 is made up of 15 amino acids. The CDR3 coding sequence is TGTGCTAGCAGCACCCGGACAGGGGGGACCGGGGAGCTGTTTTTT. As protein: CASSTRTGGTGELFF.

At least ten counts were recorded for this clonotype. J is TRBJ1-1 and V is TRBV7-6; no clear D gene. The CDR3 contains 13 residues. CDR1 SGHVS and CDR2 FNYEAQ come from the germline V gene. The V end was cut by 2 bases, the J end by 1 base, with 5 bases between. Here the CDR3 DNA reads TGTGCCAGCAGCTTACAGAAGAACACTGAAGCTTTCTTT. Its protein product is CASSLQKNTEAFF.

There are many counts of this clonotype. J is TRBJ1-5 and V is TRBV2; D perhaps matches TRBD1 (5 bases). The CDR3 is 14 amino acids. Germline CDR1 is SNHLY and CDR2 is FYNNEI. Trimming shortened V by 7 bases and J by 4 bases, and 14 bases separated the two germline ends. CDR3 nucleotide sequence: TGTGCCAGCATAGCCGGACGGGGGAATCAGCCCCAGCATTTT. Its protein product is CASIAGRGNQPQHF.